These T cell receptor beta chains were read from a single sample in a study of cytomegalovirus exposure and HLA in healthy donors. Here immunoSEQ multiplex PCR was the method, and the copy in TCRdb shows in-frame clones only, minus some. Among about 130,000 clones listed, roughly 89% were seen once. Input material: PBMCs. These receptors all stem from a woman aged 18-30 years in good health and CMV-seronegative. Each CDR3 is given with its conserved first and last residue. The D gene is left open where the match is weak. The size entry is marked missing in some rows and otherwise reads once, few, many or a size class.

cdr3_nt cdr3_aa cdr3_length v_call d_call clone_size j_call
TGTGCCAGCAGCTTCAGACTAGCGGGGGTTTCCACCGGGGAGCTGTTTTTT CASSFRLAGVSTGELFF 17 TRBV11-2 TRBD2 once TRBJ2-2
TGTGCCAGCTCACCACCAGGGAGTTATGGCTACACCTTC CASSPPGSYGYTF 13 TRBV18 NA NA TRBJ1-2
TGTGCCAGCAGCTTCGGACAGAACTACGAGCAGTACTTC CASSFGQNYEQYF 13 TRBV7-9 NA NA TRBJ2-7
TGCAGCGTTACAGGGGTGACTGAAGCTTTCTTT CSVTGVTEAFF 11 TRBV29-1 TRBD1 NA TRBJ1-1
TGCAGCGTCACCGGGACAAGGGCACGGGTGGATACGCAGTATTTT CSVTGTRARVDTQYF 15 TRBV29-1 NA NA TRBJ2-3
TGCGCCAGCAGCCAAGGGACAGGCCGCAATCAGCCCCAGCATTTT CASSQGTGRNQPQHF 15 TRBV4-3 TRBD1 NA TRBJ1-5
TGTGCCAGTGACAGAACTCAAGAGACCCAGTACTTC CASDRTQETQYF 12 TRBV2 NA once TRBJ2-5
TGTGCCAGCAGCGTACAGACAGGGGAAGCTTTCTTT CASSVQTGEAFF 12 TRBV7-8 TRBD1 NA TRBJ1-1
TGTGCCACCAGCGCCGGTTACGAGCAGTACTTC CATSAGYEQYF 11 TRBV15 NA NA TRBJ2-7
TGCGCCAGCAGCTTAGACTCTACCTCTGGAAACACCATATATTTT CASSLDSTSGNTIYF 15 TRBV5-1 NA NA TRBJ1-3
TGTGCCAGCACCACGACACGGACTCACTATGGCTACACCTTC CASTTTRTHYGYTF 14 TRBV28 NA NA TRBJ1-2
TGTGCCAGCAGCTTCCAGCGGAGGACCGGGGAGCTGTTTTTT CASSFQRRTGELFF 14 TRBV13 NA NA TRBJ2-2
TGTGCCAGCAGCAAACAAGTAGGAAGCGGGAGCTTGAACGAGCAGTACTTC CASSKQVGSGSLNEQYF 17 TRBV7-2 TRBD2 NA TRBJ2-7
TGTGCCAGCAGCAAAGTGGGGGCATGGGGTTATGGCTACACCTTC CASSKVGAWGYGYTF 15 TRBV21-1 NA NA TRBJ1-2
TGTGCCAGCAGCCGAGCGGGGGTCGGGGATGAGCAGTTCTTC CASSRAGVGDEQFF 14 TRBV28 TRBD2 NA TRBJ2-1
TGTGCCAGCAGTTACCTTACTAGCGGATACACGTTCGAGCAGTACTTC CASSYLTSGYTFEQYF 16 TRBV28 TRBD2 NA TRBJ2-7
TGTGCCAGCAGTTTCGACAGTAACTATGGCTACACCTTC CASSFDSNYGYTF 13 TRBV28 NA NA TRBJ1-2
TGCGCCAGCAGCCTTGGCGGCGGGAGAGAGCAGTACTTC CASSLGGGREQYF 13 TRBV5-1 TRBD2 NA TRBJ2-7
TGCAGCGTCGTGGATAGCGGGAGGGCCCCAGATACGCAGTATTTT CSVVDSGRAPDTQYF 15 TRBV29-1 TRBD2 NA TRBJ2-3
TGTGCCAGTAGTAATAAGCACAGGGGTTCGTACGAGCAGTACTTC CASSNKHRGSYEQYF 15 TRBV19 TRBD1 few TRBJ2-7
TGTGCCAGCAGTGGGGACACCACAGATACGCAGTATTTT CASSGDTTDTQYF 13 TRBV2 NA NA TRBJ2-3
TGTGCCAGCAGGAGACAGGGACGTAGGATGAACACTGAAGCTTTCTTT CASRRQGRRMNTEAFF 16 TRBV2 TRBD1 once TRBJ1-1
TGTGCCAGCCGACCAGGGCTTGAAGGCTACACCTTC CASRPGLEGYTF 12 TRBV28 NA NA TRBJ1-2
TGCAGTGCAGGAGCGGTGGGTACGCAGTATTTT CSAGAVGTQYF 11 TRBV20-1 NA NA TRBJ2-3
TGTGCCAGCAGTGGTAGGATACACGGGAACAATGAGCAGTTCTTC CASSGRIHGNNEQFF 15 TRBV19 NA NA TRBJ2-1
TGTGCCAGCAGCTCGGGACAGGGCAATCAGCCCCAGCATTTT CASSSGQGNQPQHF 14 TRBV11-2 TRBD1 NA TRBJ1-5
TGTGCCAGCAACCTAGATTACATGGGGGGGCCCCAGCATTTT CASNLDYMGGPQHF 14 TRBV2 NA NA TRBJ1-5
TGTGCCAGCAGCTTAGACAGGACAGCGGGAAACACCATATATTTT CASSLDRTAGNTIYF 15 TRBV7-6 NA few TRBJ1-3
TGTGCCAGCAGACAGGGGGTGTCCTACAATGAGCAGTTCTTC CASRQGVSYNEQFF 14 TRBV6-5 TRBD1 NA TRBJ2-1